Presented here are 26 T cell receptor beta chains from one specimen sequenced in a study of shared clonotypes between healthy human individuals. Terminally differentiated effector memory CD45RA+ cells were excluded by CCR7 positive selection of CD45RO-negative cells. Measured with immunoSEQ multiplex PCR; TCRdb has only the in-frame clones, and not every one. The data contain 500,000 to 700,000 clones, roughly 95% of them singletons. The sequenced sample consisted of naive CD8+ T cells sorted from blood. The receptors originated from a woman in her thirties in good health.

This clone was detected once. V is TRBV15 and J is TRBJ1-1, with D uncertain. Trimming cost V 2 bases and J 3 bases, with 10 bases left between them. The CDR3 has 14 residues. The germline V gene has CDR1 LNHNV and CDR2 YYDKDF (reference sequence). The CDR3 here is CATSRSVGDTEAFF. As DNA, the CDR3 is TGTGCCACCAGCAGATCAGTAGGTGACACTGAAGCTTTCTTT.

This sequence joins TRBV15 and TRBJ1-3; 7 nucleotides agree with TRBD1. The J segment lost 0 bases and the V segment lost 5 bases, leaving 4 bases of the junction unmatched. In germline, CDR1 is LNHNV, CDR2 YYDKDF (reference sequence). The CDR3 is 15 amino acids. The CDR3 here is CATSPTGSSGNTIYF. The CDR3, as DNA: TGTGCCACCAGCCCGACAGGGAGCTCTGGAAACACCATATATTTT.

The chain links TRBV5-1 to TRBJ1-1; tentative D call: TRBD1 (5 bases). The CDR3 has 12 amino acids. Germline CDR1 and CDR2: SGHRS and YFSETQ. V was cut by 0 bases and J by 10 bases, with 10 bases left in between. The CDR3 protein is CASSLGRAGAFF. The CDR3 nucleotides read TGCGCCAGCAGCTTGGGCAGGGCCGGAGCTTTCTTT.

This clone was found once. The V and J genes are TRBV6-6 and TRBJ1-5; D uncertain. The CDR3 totals 14 residues. Trimming shortened V by 5 bases and J by 6 bases, and 14 bases separated the two germline ends. The germline CDR1 and CDR2 sequences are MNHNY and SVGAGI (reference sequence). The CDR3 region has the DNA TGTGCCAGCAGTGACCAAGAGGGCGGTCAGCCCCAGCATTTT. As protein: CASSDQEGGQPQHF.

The V call is TRBV5-5, the J call TRBJ2-7; 11 nucleotides match TRBD1. The CDR3 covers 14 residues. Trimming cost V 4 bases and J 3 bases; bases outside gene matches: 3. Germline V CDR1 and CDR2: SGHKS, YYEKEE (reference sequence). CDR3 coding DNA: TGTGCCAGCAGCCCGGGACAGGGGGACTACGAGCAGTACTTC. It translates to CASSPGQGDYEQYF.

The count of this clone is one. The rearrangement joins TRBV5-1 to TRBJ2-1, with D perhaps TRBD2 (5 bases). The CDR3 consists of 14 residues. V dropped 7 bases and J dropped 0 bases, with 11 bases sitting between them. The germline V gene has CDR1 SGHRS and CDR2 YFSETQ. CDR3 nucleotides: TGCGCCAGCCGGACTTCGAGCTCCTACAATGAGCAGTTCTTC. Protein: CASRTSSSYNEQFF.

CDR3 region: CASSQDSGPGVSNYGYTF. CDR3 nucleotide sequence: TGCGCCAGCAGCCAAGATTCGGGCCCAGGGGTTTCTAACTATGGCTACACCTTC. The V call is TRBV4-1, the J call TRBJ1-2; tentatively, D is TRBD1 (6 bases). The V gene lost 0 bases and the J gene lost 0 bases, with 17 bases spanning the gap. Germline V CDR1 and CDR2: MGHRA, YSYEKL. CDR3 length: 18 residues.

The chain links TRBV27 to TRBJ2-7; 12 positions match TRBD2. The CDR3 length is 16 residues. J gave up 7 bases and V 5 bases, and 12 bases lay outside the gene matches. CDR1 MNHEY and CDR2 SMNVEV come from the germline V gene (reference sequence). This CDR3 is CASSPQTSGRIYEQYF. In DNA form, the CDR3 reads TGTGCCAGCAGTCCGCAAACTAGCGGGAGGATTTATGAGCAGTACTTC.

The chain carries TRBV19 and TRBJ2-3; no clear D gene. This CDR3 contains 14 residues. Germline V gene lookup returns CDR1 LNHDA and CDR2 SQIVND (reference sequence). With 1 base removed from V and 9 bases from J, the gap between germline ends came to 14 bases. In nucleotides, the CDR3 is TGTGCCAGTAGTATAGGAGAACCCCTAACGACGCAGTATTTT. Protein sequence: CASSIGEPLTTQYF.

The chain recombines TRBV27 with TRBJ1-4; unclear D gene. V dropped 3 bases and J dropped 0 bases, with 11 bases sitting between them. From germline, CDR1 is MNHEY and CDR2 SMNVEV (reference sequence). CDR3 size: 16 residues. The CDR3 DNA reads as TGTGCCAGCAGTTTGAGAGCGATTGCAACTAATGAAAAACTGTTTTTT. This translates into CASSLRAIATNEKLFF.

Comments on this clone: The same CDR3 also results from other DNA sequences found in this sample. The chain has TRBV7-9 and TRBJ2-7; D tentatively reads TRBD1 or TRBD2 (5 bases each). Trimming took 3 bases from V and 2 from J, leaving 8 bases between them. The CDR3 runs to 13 residues. The V gene's germline CDR1 is SEHNR and CDR2 FQNEAQ (reference sequence). The CDR3: CASSLGVTYEQYF. The CDR3 coding sequence is TGTGCCAGCAGCTTGGGGGTGACCTACGAGCAGTACTTC.

The rearrangement uses TRBV14 and TRBJ2-6; 7 bases map to TRBD1. Germline CDR1 SGHDN, CDR2 FVKESK. Trimming removed 0 bases from V and 0 bases from J; junction bases left unmatched: 11. This CDR3 has 20 amino acids. The CDR3 loop is CASSQDGPRGYLSGANVLTF. The CDR3 bases are TGTGCCAGCAGCCAAGACGGCCCCAGGGGGTATCTCTCTGGGGCCAACGTCCTGACTTTC.

This chain connects TRBV13 to TRBJ2-5; TRBD2 aligns across 12 bases. TRBJ2-7 explains the end of the DNA better; the J call may be wrong. Germline-derived CDR1 and CDR2 are PRHDT and FYEKMQ (reference sequence). CDR3 length: 15 amino acids. CDR3 sequence (DNA): TGTGCCAGCAGCCCACGACTAGCGGGAGTTCTCGAGCAGTACTTC. This codes for CASSPRLAGVLEQYF.

The rearrangement links TRBV27 to TRBJ1-1, with D possibly matching TRBD1 (5 bases). The ends were cut back, 2 bases at V and 1 base at J, with 8 bases in the middle. There are 14 residues in the CDR3. CDR1 is MNHEY and CDR2 is SMNVEV in the germline V gene (reference sequence). The CDR3 nucleotides read TGTGCCAGCAGTTTAGTGGGGGAGAACACTGAAGCTTTCTTT. Translation gives CASSLVGENTEAFF.

The rearrangement links TRBV13 to TRBJ2-7, with D perhaps assigned TRBD1 or TRBD2 (5 bases each). V lost 5 bases, J lost 0 bases, and 17 bases lay in between. The germline CDR1 and CDR2 sequences are PRHDT and FYEKMQ (reference sequence). The length of the CDR3 is 16 residues. This CDR3 is CASSNTGTLGSYEQYF. The CDR3 DNA sequence: TGTGCCAGCAGCAATACCGGGACCCTGGGCTCCTACGAGCAGTACTTC. The complete variable domain, with remaining parts taken from reference TRBV13 and TRBJ2-7, reads AAGVIQSPRHLIKEKRETATLKCYPIPRHDTVYWYQQGPGQDPQFLISFYEKMQSDKGSIPDRFSAQQFSDYHSELNMSSLELGDSALYFCASSNTGTLGSYEQYFGPGTRLTVT.

The CDR3 protein is CASKEAVWGHYGYTF. The CDR3 DNA sequence: TGTGCCAGCAAAGAAGCTGTTTGGGGACACTATGGCTACACCTTC. The rearrangement links TRBV2 to TRBJ1-2; TRBD1 is a possible D gene (5 bases). CDR1 and CDR2 (germline): SNHLY, FYNNEI. CDR3 length equals 15 residues. V lost 7 bases and J lost 3, with 18 bases in between.

The chain carries TRBV5-1 and TRBJ2-3; no definite D call. CDR1 is SGHRS and CDR2 is YFSETQ in the germline V gene. The CDR3 is made up of 13 amino acids. V was shortened by 9 bases and J by 4 bases, with 15 bases between the two germline ends. CDR3 coding DNA: TGCGCCACCTCGCCTAAATTCCCAGATACGCAGTATTTT. This sequence encodes CATSPKFPDTQYF.

The V and J genes are TRBV5-1 and TRBJ2-7; 10 positions agree with TRBD1. The CDR3 covers 16 residues. Germline lookup yields CDR1 SGHRS and CDR2 YFSETQ. The J segment lost 4 bases and the V segment lost 2 bases, leaving 9 bases of the junction unmatched. As DNA, the CDR3 is TGCGCCAGCAGCTTCGCGACAGGGGGCAAGTCGTACGAGCAGTACTTC. Translating gives CASSFATGGKSYEQYF.

This sequence joins TRBV2 and TRBJ1-1; TRBD1 is a possible D gene (5 bases). This CDR3 region has 14 residues. Germline V gives CDR1 SNHLY, CDR2 FYNNEI. V was clipped by 6 bases and J by 1 base, with 12 bases between them. The CDR3 spells CASRRDGQNTEAFF. For the CDR3, the DNA is TGTGCCAGCAGGAGGGACGGACAGAACACTGAAGCTTTCTTT. Full variable domain (remainder filled in from reference TRBV2 and TRBJ1-1): EPEVTQTPSHQVTQMGQEVILRCVPISNHLYFYWYRQILGQKVEFLVSFYNNEISEKSEIFDDQFSVERPDGSNFTLKIRSTKLEDSAMYFCASRRDGQNTEAFFGQGTRLTVV.

This clone appeared once. The chain uses TRBV11-2 and TRBJ2-7; D unresolved. Trimming removed 1 base at V and 0 bases at J, with 7 bases between. Germline V gene data show CDR1 as SGHAT and CDR2 as FQNNGV. The CDR3 runs to 14 residues. The CDR3: CASSLVTVSYEQYF. The CDR3 DNA sequence: TGTGCCAGCAGCTTAGTAACAGTCTCCTACGAGCAGTACTTC.

This chain links TRBV15 with TRBJ2-2; 8 bases fit TRBD2. Trimming cost V 6 bases and J 6 bases; bases outside gene matches: 3. Germline V CDR1 and CDR2: LNHNV, YYDKDF (reference sequence). The CDR3 covers 13 residues. CDR3 in amino acids: CATSSGGAGELFF. CDR3 nucleotides: TGTGCCACCAGTTCGGGAGGGGCCGGGGAGCTGTTTTTT.

V and J are TRBV28 and TRBJ1-2; 10 bases map to TRBD1. Germline trimming cut 8 bases from V and 7 bases from J; bases unmatched to any gene: 4. The CDR3 runs to 12 residues. CDR1 and CDR2 (germline): MDHEN, SYDVKM. The CDR3 DNA follows: TGTGCCAGCGACAGGGGGCAGGGTGGCTACACCTTC. It codes for CASDRGQGGYTF.

The chain has TRBV15 and TRBJ2-7; D not certain. V gave up 0 bases and J gave up 5 bases, with 11 bases separating them. The CDR3 runs 14 residues. Germline assignment: CDR1 LNHNV and CDR2 YYDKDF (reference sequence). The chain's CDR3 is CATSRDRVLHEQYF. DNA of the CDR3: TGTGCCACCAGCAGAGATCGAGTTCTACACGAGCAGTACTTC.

This chain joins TRBV27 and TRBJ2-5; D is uncertain. This CDR3 contains 15 residues. Trimming stripped 2 bases from V and 5 bases from J, with 15 bases between. CDR1 is MNHEY, CDR2 SMNVEV, per germline (reference sequence). The CDR3 protein is CASSLMSAVGETQYF. The DNA of the CDR3 is TGTGCCAGCAGTTTAATGTCGGCGGTCGGGGAGACCCAGTACTTC.

The V gene is TRBV5-6, the J gene TRBJ2-7; D gene uncertain. This CDR3 is 14 amino acids long. Trimming removed 3 bases from V and 4 bases from J, with 14 bases in between. CDR1 and CDR2 from the germline V gene are SGHDT and YYEEEE. As DNA, the CDR3 is TGTGCCAGCAGCTGGAGCAACAAGGATTACGAGCAGTACTTC. It is translated as CASSWSNKDYEQYF.

This clone was seen a handful of times. The chain employs TRBV11-2 and TRBJ1-2, with a weak D call TRBD1 (6 bases). This CDR3 has 13 residues. The V and J ends lost 3 bases and 6 bases respectively, with 11 bases between them. Per germline, CDR1 SGHAT and CDR2 FQNNGV. In nucleotides, the CDR3 is TGTGCCAGCAGCTTCGACACAGGGCATGGCTACACCTTC. Translation: CASSFDTGHGYTF.